A single sample is the source of the 4 T cell receptor beta chains below, sequenced in a study of blood T cell repertoires in COVID-19. Assay used: immunoSEQ multiplex PCR; TCRdb lists only in-frame clones, some missing. This sample has under 45,000 clones, with 60% to 85% found just once. The sequencing sample was made of peripheral blood. These receptors all stem from a man between 60 and 70 years old with active COVID-19.

This clone was seen once. CDR3 DNA: TGTGCCAGCAGCTCCCCTAGGGGGAGGGCGGAGACCCAGTACTTC. Translated, it gives CASSSPRGRAETQYF. The chain uses TRBV7-3 and TRBJ2-5; possible D gene TRBD2, 7 bases. Germline V lookup: CDR1 SGHTA, CDR2 FQGTGA. This CDR3 is built from 15 residues. V was shortened by 4 bases and J by 5 bases, with 17 bases between the two germline ends. The full variable domain, with the rest looked up from reference TRBV7-3 and TRBJ2-5, is GAGVSQTPSNKVTEKGKYVELRCDPISGHTALYWYRQSLGQGPEFLIYFQGTGAADDSGLPNDRFFAVRPEGSVSTLKIQRTERGDSAVYLCASSSPRGRAETQYFGPGTRLLVL.

The chain carries TRBV7-9 and TRBJ1-2; no reliable D call. Trimming removed 1 base from V and 0 bases from J, with 9 bases in between. This CDR3 is built from 15 residues. In germline, CDR1 is SEHNR, CDR2 FQNEAQ (reference sequence). CDR3 in amino acids: CASSLEHLANYGYTF. The CDR3 nucleotides read TGTGCCAGCAGCTTAGAACACCTAGCTAACTATGGCTACACCTTC.

The chain uses TRBV6-1 and TRBJ2-7; D gene ambiguous. Trimming cost V 3 bases and J 0 bases, with 9 bases left between them. This CDR3 has 14 amino acids. Germline lookup yields CDR1 MNHNS and CDR2 SASEGT. CDR3 DNA: TGTGCCAGCAGTGAGAGCGCCCGCTCCTACGAGCAGTACTTC. Protein: CASSESARSYEQYF.

The rearrangement links TRBV10-3 to TRBJ1-1; 8 nucleotides match TRBD1. Germline V CDR1 and CDR2: ENHRY, SYGVKD. The V and J ends lost 6 bases and 5 bases, in that order; junction bases with no gene match: 5. The CDR3 spans 13 residues. CDR3 coding DNA: TGTGCCATCAGCAGGGGGCGCGGGACTGAAGCTTTCTTT. It encodes CAISRGRGTEAFF.